Below, 17 T cell receptor beta chains from the same sample are listed, as sequenced in a study of cytotoxic CD8 clonotypes in ibrutinib-treated CLL. Here immunoSEQ multiplex PCR was the method, and the copy in TCRdb shows in-frame clones only, minus some. The sample has about 63,000 clones; around 60% are singletons. The sequencing here drew on PBMCs, taken after 12 months of ibrutinib treatment. The source is a human donor with chronic lymphocytic leukemia.

CDR3 bases: TGTGCCAGCAGCGAGAACAACAGTCCCTACGAGCAGTACTTC. The encoded protein is CASSENNSPYEQYF. J is TRBJ2-7 and V is TRBV6-5, with no clear D. Per the germline V gene, CDR1 is MNHEY and CDR2 is SVGAGI. The CDR3 loop spans 14 amino acids. The V end was cut by 6 bases, the J end by 2 bases, with 14 bases between.

The gene calls are TRBV5-5 and TRBJ1-4; D unclear. This CDR3 has 14 residues. The germline V and J ends were trimmed by 1 base and 2 bases, with 6 bases remaining between them. Germline V CDR1 and CDR2: SGHKS, YYEKEE (reference sequence). The CDR3 protein is CASSLLDTNEKLFF. The CDR3 DNA sequence: TGTGCCAGCAGCTTGCTGGATACTAATGAAAAACTGTTTTTT.

V gene TRBV15 combines with J gene TRBJ2-2; 11 positions agree with TRBD2. Germline V gene lookup returns CDR1 LNHNV and CDR2 YYDKDF (reference sequence). The CDR3 has 17 residues. J was trimmed by 7 bases and V by 1 base; bases with no gene match: 8. The CDR3 here is CATSRGIAGGPHGELFF. The CDR3, as DNA: TGTGCCACCAGCAGAGGAATAGCGGGGGGGCCCCACGGGGAGCTGTTTTTT.

This chain uses TRBV6-4 with TRBJ1-5; D not certain. V was pared by 4 bases and J by 3 bases, with 7 bases between. The germline gives CDR1 MRHNA, CDR2 SNTAGT. The CDR3 has 13 amino acids. The CDR3 nucleotides are TGTGCCAGCAGTGCCTCGCTCAATCAGCCCCAGCATTTT. Its protein product is CASSASLNQPQHF.

This chain connects TRBV6-5 to TRBJ2-5; the D is unclear. Germline-derived CDR1 and CDR2 are MNHEY and SVGAGI. The length of the CDR3 is 13 residues. Trimming stripped 6 bases from V and 5 bases from J, with 13 bases between. This CDR3 is CASSRAAWETQYF. DNA for the CDR3: TGTGCCAGCAGCCGCGCGGCCTGGGAGACCCAGTACTTC.

This rearrangement joins TRBV18 to TRBJ2-7; 7 bases match TRBD1. The CDR3 is made up of 16 amino acids. CDR1 is KGHSH and CDR2 is LQKENI in the germline V gene. Trimming cost V 2 bases and J 3 bases; bases outside gene matches: 10. The CDR3 sequence is CASSPYVTGQHYEQYF. The CDR3 DNA reads as TGTGCCAGCTCACCATATGTTACGGGACAGCACTACGAGCAGTACTTC.

The V and J genes are TRBV6-1 and TRBJ1-2; D gene ambiguous. The CDR3 is 13 amino acids. V was trimmed by 11 bases and J by 1 base, leaving 14 bases between them. Germline CDR1 reads MNHNS; CDR2 reads SASEGT. As DNA, the CDR3 is TGTGCCGTAGGAAGGGCTCTTAACTATGGCTACACCTTC. Protein sequence: CAVGRALNYGYTF.

This clone was picked up a small number of times. This sequence joins TRBV6-5 and TRBJ1-2, with D unresolved. Germline V gives CDR1 MNHEY, CDR2 SVGAGI. The CDR3 sequence is 12 residues long. The germline V and J ends were trimmed by 7 bases and 8 bases, with 14 bases remaining between them. CDR3 in amino acids: CASTTAGRGYTF. The CDR3 DNA reads TGTGCCAGCACCACAGCGGGGAGGGGCTACACCTTC.

This chain's CDR3 is CASSTGQGASRETQYF. Here the CDR3 DNA reads TGTGCCAGTAGTACGGGACAGGGGGCATCCCGAGAGACCCAGTACTTC. The genes are TRBV19 and TRBJ2-5; 12 nucleotides match TRBD1. The CDR3 consists of 16 residues. The trim removed 4 bases at V and 4 bases at J, leaving 7 bases unmatched. Germline values: CDR1 LNHDA, CDR2 SQIVND (reference sequence). The whole variable domain, remainder taken from reference TRBV19 and TRBJ2-5, is DGGITQSPKYLFRKEGQNVTLSCEQNLNHDAMYWYRQDPGQGLRLIYYSQIVNDFQKGDIAEGYSVSREKKESFPLTVTSAQKNPTAFYLCASSTGQGASRETQYFGPGTRLLVL.

This clone was seen a handful of times. The V gene is TRBV2, the J gene TRBJ1-2, with unresolved D. V shed 4 bases and J shed 5 bases, with 8 bases lying between them. In germline, CDR1 is SNHLY, CDR2 FYNNEI. This CDR3 is built from 12 residues. The CDR3 loop reads CASSGSLYGYTF. The CDR3 DNA follows: TGTGCCAGCAGTGGAAGTCTTTATGGCTACACCTTC.

The chain carries TRBV5-1 and TRBJ2-7; 9 bases are shared with TRBD1. Germline CDR1 is SGHRS and CDR2 is YFSETQ. This CDR3 contains 15 residues. V dropped 4 bases and J dropped 2; count of bases not matched to a gene: 7. The CDR3 protein is CASSLGGTGTYEQYF. The CDR3 DNA follows: TGCGCCAGCAGCCTTGGCGGGACAGGGACCTACGAGCAGTACTTC.

This chain joins TRBV28 and TRBJ1-6; 9 bases fit TRBD1. The germline CDR1 and CDR2 sequences are MDHEN and SYDVKM. Unmatched junction bases numbered 14, after V lost 5 bases and J lost 12 bases. The CDR3 runs to 16 residues. The CDR3 DNA reads as TGTGCCAGCAGTACGAACAGGGGGCGGGTGGGGGGACCCCTCCACTTT. Translated, it gives CASSTNRGRVGGPLHF.

This chain links TRBV27 with TRBJ2-5; D could derive from TRBD1 or TRBD2 (5 bases each). This CDR3 comprises 14 residues. V was cut by 6 bases and J by 7 bases, with 18 bases left in between. Germline V CDR1 and CDR2: MNHEY, SMNVEV (reference sequence). The CDR3 here is CASRGTEARGTQYF. Here the CDR3 DNA reads TGTGCCAGCAGAGGAACGGAAGCGAGGGGGACCCAGTACTTC.

This clone was recorded a few times. The rearrangement links TRBV27 to TRBJ2-7, with D possibly being TRBD2 (5 bases). Per the germline V gene, CDR1 is MNHEY and CDR2 is SMNVEV (reference sequence). This CDR3 has 12 amino acids. Trimming cost V 2 bases and J 3 bases, with 5 bases left between them. This CDR3 is CASSLRGYEQYF. The CDR3 nucleotides read TGTGCCAGCAGTTTACGGGGCTACGAGCAGTACTTC.

This clone has more than one count but fewer than ten. V is TRBV5-1 and J is TRBJ2-1; D gene unclear. The CDR3 sequence is 15 residues long. The germline V gene has CDR1 SGHRS and CDR2 YFSETQ. The V end was cut by 0 bases, the J end by 2 bases, with 9 bases between. The CDR3: CASSLDNQPYNEQFF. The CDR3 region has the DNA TGCGCCAGCAGCTTGGACAACCAGCCCTACAATGAGCAGTTCTTC.

The chain couples TRBV6-5 to TRBJ2-7, with D tentatively TRBD2 (7 bases). The CDR3 is 11 residues long. Germline values: CDR1 MNHEY, CDR2 SVGAGI. V lost 10 bases, J lost 4 bases, and 11 bases lay in between. The CDR3 reads CATRGAYEQYF. CDR3 DNA: TGTGCCACCCGGGGGGCTTACGAGCAGTACTTC.

The CDR3 bases are TGTGCCAGCAGCTTATCGGGCAGGGGGCACAATGAGCAGTTCTTC. It yields the protein CASSLSGRGHNEQFF. The chain couples TRBV7-2 to TRBJ2-1; 8 nucleotides agree with TRBD1. The length of the CDR3 is 15 residues. CDR1 and CDR2 from the germline V gene are SGHTA and FQGNSA. V was clipped by 2 bases and J by 5 bases; unmatched bases: 5.